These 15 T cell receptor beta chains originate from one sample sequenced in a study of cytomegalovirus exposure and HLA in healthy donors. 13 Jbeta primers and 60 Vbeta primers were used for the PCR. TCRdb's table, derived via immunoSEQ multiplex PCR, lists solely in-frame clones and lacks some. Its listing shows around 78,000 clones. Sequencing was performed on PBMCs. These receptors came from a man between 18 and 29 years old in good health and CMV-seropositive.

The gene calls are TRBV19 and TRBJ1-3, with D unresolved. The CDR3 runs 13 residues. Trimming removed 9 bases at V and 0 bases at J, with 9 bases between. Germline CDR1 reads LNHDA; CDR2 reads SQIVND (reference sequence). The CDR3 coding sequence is TGTGCCAGCCTCGGTGACTCTGGAAACACCATATATTTT. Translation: CASLGDSGNTIYF.

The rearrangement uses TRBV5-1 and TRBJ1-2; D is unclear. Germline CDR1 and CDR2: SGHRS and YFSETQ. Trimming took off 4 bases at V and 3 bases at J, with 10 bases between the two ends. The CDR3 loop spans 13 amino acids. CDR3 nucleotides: TGCGCCAGCAGCCCTCCTTCGGACTATGGCTACACCTTC. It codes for CASSPPSDYGYTF.

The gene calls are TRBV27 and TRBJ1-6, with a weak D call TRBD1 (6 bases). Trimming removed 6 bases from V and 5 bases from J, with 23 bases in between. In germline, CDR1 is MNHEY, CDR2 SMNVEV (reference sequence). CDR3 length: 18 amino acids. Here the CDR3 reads CASSLYLRGPWDNSPLHF. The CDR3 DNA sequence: TGTGCCAGCAGCCTATACCTGCGGGGGCCATGGGATAATTCACCCCTCCACTTT.

DNA of the CDR3: TGTGCCAGTAGTACGCGCCCGGCCGGCGGTCGCTACGAGCAGTACTTC. Encoded protein: CASSTRPAGGRYEQYF. The gene calls are TRBV19 and TRBJ2-7; D not resolved. Germline V lookup: CDR1 LNHDA, CDR2 SQIVND (reference sequence). The CDR3 extends over 16 amino acids. Trimming cost V 4 bases and J 3 bases, with 19 bases left between them.

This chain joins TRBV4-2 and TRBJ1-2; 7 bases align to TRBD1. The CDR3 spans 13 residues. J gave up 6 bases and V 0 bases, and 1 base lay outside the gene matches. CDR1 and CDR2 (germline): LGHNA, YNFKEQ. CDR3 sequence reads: CASSQDRGNGYTF. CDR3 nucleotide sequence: TGTGCCAGCAGCCAAGACAGGGGGAATGGCTACACCTTC.

Here the CDR3 reads CASSPRVRGYNQPQHF. CDR3 nucleotides: TGTGCCAGCAGTCCCAGGGTCCGAGGTTACAATCAGCCCCAGCATTTT. The genes are TRBV6-7 and TRBJ1-5, with D perhaps TRBD1 (5 bases). TRBV6-7 has ORF status, its function being uncertain. The CDR3 extends over 16 amino acids. V was pared by 5 bases and J by 3 bases, with 17 bases between.

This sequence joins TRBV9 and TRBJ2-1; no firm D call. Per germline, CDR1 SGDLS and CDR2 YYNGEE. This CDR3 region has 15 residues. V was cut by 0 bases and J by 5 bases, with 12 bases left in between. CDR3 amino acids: CASSVGASDHNEQFF. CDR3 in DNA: TGTGCCAGCAGCGTAGGTGCCAGCGACCACAATGAGCAGTTCTTC. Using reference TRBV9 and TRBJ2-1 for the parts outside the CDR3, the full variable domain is DSGVTQTPKHLITATGQRVTLRCSPRSGDLSVYWYQQSLDQGLQFLIQYYNGEERAKGNILERFSAQQFPDLHSELNLSSLELGDSALYFCASSVGASDHNEQFFGPGTRLTVL.

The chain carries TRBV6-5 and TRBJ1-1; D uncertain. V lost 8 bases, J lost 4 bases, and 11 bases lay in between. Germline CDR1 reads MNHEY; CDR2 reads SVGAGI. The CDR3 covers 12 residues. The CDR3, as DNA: TGTGCCAGCTCTCGAGGGAGCACTGAAGCTTTCTTT. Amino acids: CASSRGSTEAFF.

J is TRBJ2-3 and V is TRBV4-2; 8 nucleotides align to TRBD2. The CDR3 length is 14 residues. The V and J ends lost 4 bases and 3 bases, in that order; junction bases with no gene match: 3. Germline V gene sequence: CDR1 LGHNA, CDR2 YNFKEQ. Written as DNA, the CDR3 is TGTGCCAGCAGCCCGGGACTAGGGACAGATACGCAGTATTTT. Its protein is CASSPGLGTDTQYF.

CDR3 DNA sequence: TGTGCCAGCAGTTCAATGGGGCTTATTTACGAGCAGTACTTC. Amino acid sequence: CASSSMGLIYEQYF. The chain carries TRBV27 and TRBJ2-7; D might be TRBD1 (5 bases). From germline, CDR1 is MNHEY and CDR2 SMNVEV (reference sequence). The CDR3 loop spans 14 amino acids. V dropped 4 bases and J dropped 4 bases, with 14 bases sitting between them.

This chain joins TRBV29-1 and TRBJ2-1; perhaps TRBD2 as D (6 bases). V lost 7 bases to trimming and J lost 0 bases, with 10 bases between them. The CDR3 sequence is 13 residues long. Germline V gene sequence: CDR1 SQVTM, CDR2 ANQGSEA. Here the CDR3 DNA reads TGCAGCGCGCGGGACGGCTCCTACAATGAGCAGTTCTTC. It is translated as CSARDGSYNEQFF.

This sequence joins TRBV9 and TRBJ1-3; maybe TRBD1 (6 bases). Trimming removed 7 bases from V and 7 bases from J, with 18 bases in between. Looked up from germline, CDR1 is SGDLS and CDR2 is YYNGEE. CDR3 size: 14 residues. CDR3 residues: CASGPGGGRNTIYF. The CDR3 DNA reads TGTGCCAGCGGTCCGGGGGGCGGAAGGAACACCATATATTTT.

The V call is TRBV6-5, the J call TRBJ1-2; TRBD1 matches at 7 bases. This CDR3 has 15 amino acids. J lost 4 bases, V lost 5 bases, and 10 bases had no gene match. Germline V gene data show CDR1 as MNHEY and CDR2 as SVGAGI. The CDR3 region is CASSRRQGGIYGYTF. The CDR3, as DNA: TGTGCCAGCAGTCGCCGACAGGGAGGAATCTATGGCTACACCTTC.

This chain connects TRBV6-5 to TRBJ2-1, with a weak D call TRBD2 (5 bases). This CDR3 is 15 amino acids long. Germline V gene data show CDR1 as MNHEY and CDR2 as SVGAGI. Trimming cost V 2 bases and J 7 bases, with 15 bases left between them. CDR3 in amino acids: CASSYTSGYGNEQFF. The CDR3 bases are TGTGCCAGCAGTTACACTTCGGGATATGGGAATGAGCAGTTCTTC.

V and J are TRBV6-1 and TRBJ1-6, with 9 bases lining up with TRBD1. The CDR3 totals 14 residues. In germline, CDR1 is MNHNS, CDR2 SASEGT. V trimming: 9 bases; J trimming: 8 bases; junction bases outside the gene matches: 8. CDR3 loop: CASITDRGYSPLHF. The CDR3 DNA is TGTGCCAGTATAACGGACAGGGGATATTCACCCCTCCACTTT.